The T cell receptor beta chain under discussion was sequenced for a study of T cells after yellow fever vaccination. Study-level background: Fractions low in cell number were prepared with SMART-Seq v4 Ultra Low Input. General study results and limits: Researchers noted that a small share of clonotypes showed up in both CD4 and CD8 compartments. The study re-detected most primary-vaccination clones after the booster (approximately 96% CD4, roughly 88% CD8).

With respect to this clonotype: The antigen remains unidentified.

Germline CDR1 DFQATT, CDR2 SNEGSKA (reference sequence). CDR3 size: 13 residues. J lost 7 bases, V lost 7 bases, and 9 bases had no gene match. Template switching by 5'RACE produced TCR cDNA, adding a universal primer site and UMIs. One entry per CDR3 protein, called by TCRdb with MiXCR from the 5' RACE reads. Of approximately 260,000 distinct CDR3 sequences detected, around 13% appear once; the ten largest clones hold 0.45% to 0.65%. The input for sequencing was CD4+ T cells sorted from PBMCs, taken 45 days after the yellow fever booster vaccination. The chain is built from TRBV20-1 and TRBJ1-4; 7 nucleotides agree with TRBD1. This receptor was taken from a man aged 25 to 45 who received the YFV17D yellow fever vaccine. CDR3 sequence reads: CSVLRGLGEKLFF. The CDR3, as DNA: TGCAGTGTTTTGAGGGGGCTAGGTGAAAAACTGTTTTTT.